The 28 T cell receptor beta chains below all came from one sample that was sequenced in a study of T cell repertoires in cytomegalovirus infection. TCRdb reprocessed the reads with MiXCR, giving one entry per CDR3 protein. The repertoire holds about 920,000 distinct CDR3 sequences, with 30% to 40% as singletons. The antigens for these receptors are not known. Sequencing used cultured CD8+ T cells from PBMCs, obtained from culture after CMV antigen stimulation. Receptors were obtained from a human donor in good health (CMV status not recorded). Some clones in this sample may be carry-over from other donors' samples.

The table lists this clonotype with a few counts. The rearrangement uses TRBV2 and TRBJ2-4; TRBD1 matches 8 bases. Germline assignment: CDR1 SNHLY and CDR2 FYNNEI. The junction had 4 bases not matched to a gene; V was cut back by 3 bases and J by 6 bases. The CDR3 is made up of 14 amino acids. CDR3 DNA sequence: TGTGCCAGCAGTGATATACAGGGGGGAAACATTCAGTACTTC. Translating gives CASSDIQGGNIQYF. Based on the CDR3 plus reference TRBV2 and TRBJ2-4, the full variable domain is EPEVTQTPSHQVTQMGQEVILRCVPISNHLYFYWYRQILGQKVEFLVSFYNNEISEKSEIFDDQFSVERPDGSNFTLKIRSTKLEDSAMYFCASSDIQGGNIQYFGAGTRLSVL.

The V and J genes are TRBV27 and TRBJ1-2, with D unclear. V lost 2 bases and J lost 0, with 7 bases in between. The CDR3 is 14 amino acids. From germline, CDR1 is MNHEY and CDR2 SMNVEV (reference sequence). The CDR3 region is CASSLVAANYGYTF. The CDR3 DNA is TGTGCCAGCAGTTTAGTGGCAGCTAACTATGGCTACACCTTC.

The chain links TRBV27 to TRBJ1-1; D unresolved. Germline V gene data show CDR1 as MNHEY and CDR2 as SMNVEV (reference sequence). The CDR3 is 13 residues long. The V end lost 2 bases, the J end lost 1 base, and 5 bases lay between the germline ends. The CDR3 is CASSLVWNTEAFF. The CDR3 region has the DNA TGTGCCAGCAGTTTAGTATGGAACACTGAAGCTTTCTTT.

The genes are TRBV6-5 and TRBJ1-6; 7 bases match TRBD1. CDR1 and CDR2 from the germline V gene are MNHEY and SVGAGI. With V trimmed by 2 bases and J by 0 bases, 10 bases remained unmatched. This CDR3 region has 19 residues. This CDR3 is CASSYLLGQSHSYNSPLHF. CDR3 DNA sequence: TGTGCCAGCAGTTACCTCCTGGGACAGTCTCACTCCTATAATTCACCCCTCCACTTT.

The rearrangement links TRBV28 to TRBJ2-1; D may be TRBD2 (5 bases). The CDR3 sequence is 13 residues long. V lost 8 bases, J lost 5 bases, and 13 bases lay in between. Germline V gene lookup returns CDR1 MDHEN and CDR2 SYDVKM. The CDR3 protein is CASDGVGDNEQFF. CDR3 nucleotide sequence: TGTGCCAGCGACGGGGTTGGGGACAATGAGCAGTTCTTC.

This clonotype was seen only a few times. In nucleotides, the CDR3 is TGTGCCAGCACACACAGGTGGAGGGATACGCAGTATTTT. Its translation: CASTHRWRDTQYF. V is TRBV2 and J is TRBJ2-3, with D perhaps given as TRBD1 or TRBD2 (5 bases each). This CDR3 region has 13 residues. With 7 bases removed from V and 6 bases from J, the gap between germline ends came to 14 bases. Germline values: CDR1 SNHLY, CDR2 FYNNEI. Full variable domain (remainder filled in from reference TRBV2 and TRBJ2-3): EPEVTQTPSHQVTQMGQEVILRCVPISNHLYFYWYRQILGQKVEFLVSFYNNEISEKSEIFDDQFSVERPDGSNFTLKIRSTKLEDSAMYFCASTHRWRDTQYFGPGTRLTVL.

In this sample, this clonotype turned up a few times. This chain connects TRBV12-3 or TRBV12-4 to TRBJ1-4; D gene ambiguous. The CDR3 extends over 14 amino acids. V dropped 6 bases and J dropped 3 bases, with 11 bases sitting between them. The CDR3: CASRPPGANEKLFF. The CDR3 nucleotides read TGTGCCAGCAGGCCCCCTGGGGCTAATGAAAAACTGTTTTTT.

DNA of the CDR3: TGTGCCAGCAGGGAACAGGATTCCTTAGGCTACACCTTC. This sequence encodes CASREQDSLGYTF. This chain links TRBV3-1 with TRBJ1-2, with a weak D call TRBD1 (5 bases). Germline loops: CDR1 LGHDT, CDR2 YNNKEL (reference sequence). The CDR3 totals 13 residues. V lost 6 bases, J lost 8 bases, and 16 bases lay in between.

The rearrangement uses TRBV5-5 and TRBJ2-1; possibly TRBD2 for D (7 bases). CDR3 size: 14 residues. V was trimmed by 4 bases and J by 5 bases, leaving 13 bases between them. Per germline, CDR1 SGHKS and CDR2 YYEKEE (reference sequence). The CDR3 reads CASSHGGANNEQFF. The CDR3 DNA sequence: TGTGCCAGCAGCCATGGGGGGGCCAACAATGAGCAGTTCTTC.

A few counts support this clonotype. The CDR3 DNA reads as TGTGCCAGCAGCTTACCGGACAGGGTATATGAAAAACTGTTTTTT. Translating gives CASSLPDRVYEKLFF. The V gene is TRBV7-9, the J gene TRBJ1-4, with 8 nucleotides matching TRBD1. The CDR3 covers 15 residues. Germline V gene data show CDR1 as SEHNR and CDR2 as FQNEAQ (reference sequence). Trimming removed 2 bases from V and 6 bases from J; junction bases left unmatched: 5.

The chain uses TRBV29-1 and TRBJ2-2; D gene unclear. The CDR3 sequence is 13 residues long. The V gene's germline CDR1 is SQVTM and CDR2 ANQGSEA. The ends were cut back, 6 bases at V and 1 base at J, with 9 bases in the middle. Here the CDR3 DNA reads TGCAGCGTAGCGTTGGAGAACACCGGGGAGCTGTTTTTT. Amino acid sequence: CSVALENTGELFF.

On this clonotype: The germline gene is not matched at one end of the junction; a read error may be the cause. This chain links TRBV19 with TRBJ2-1; 7 bases map to TRBD1. The CDR3 spans 11 residues. From germline, CDR1 is LNHDA and CDR2 SQIVND (reference sequence). The CDR3 DNA reads as TGTGCCAGTAGTGGATCGGGACAGCCGATCTTC. This encodes CASSGSGQPIF.

DNA of the CDR3: TGTGCCAGTAGTCCCCCCATGAGCTCCTACAATGAGCAGTTCTTC. It encodes CASSPPMSSYNEQFF. The chain links TRBV19 to TRBJ2-1; no clear D. V lost 5 bases, J lost 0 bases, and 11 bases lay in between. The CDR3 loop spans 15 amino acids. CDR1 is LNHDA and CDR2 is SQIVND in the germline V gene (reference sequence).

This clonotype was detected only once. This chain joins TRBV7-2 and TRBJ2-1, with D possibly TRBD1 on 5 matching bases. CDR1 is SGHTA and CDR2 is FQGNSA in the germline V gene. The ends were cut back, 5 bases at V and 6 bases at J, with 17 bases in the middle. The CDR3 covers 15 residues. CDR3 bases: TGTGCCAGCAGCAAAGGTGGGCCCAGGGTCAATGAGCAGTTCTTC. Amino acids: CASSKGGPRVNEQFF.

This clonotype has a count of ten or more. The V gene is TRBV7-8, the J gene TRBJ2-1, with D perhaps matching TRBD1 (6 bases). The germline V gene has CDR1 SGHVS and CDR2 FQNEAQ. This CDR3 has 16 amino acids. The V gene lost 4 bases and the J gene lost 1 base, with 14 bases spanning the gap. CDR3 bases: TGTGCCAGCAGCTGGACAGAGGAGGTTTCCTACAATGAGCAGTTCTTC. Residues: CASSWTEEVSYNEQFF.

The chain couples TRBV6-5 to TRBJ1-5; possible D gene TRBD1, 6 bases. The CDR3 is 13 residues long. Between the trimmed V and J ends, which lost 6 bases and 9 bases, there was a span of 15 bases. Germline V CDR1 and CDR2: MNHEY, SVGAGI. The CDR3 DNA is TGTGCCAGCAGCTCCGATTCAGGGGTGCCCCAGCATTTT. Translating gives CASSSDSGVPQHF.

The CDR3 nucleotides read TGTGCCAGCAGTTTAGTAGTACGAAAGCGGGGGGCCGACACAGATACGCAGTATTTT. This codes for CASSLVVRKRGADTDTQYF. V is TRBV28 and J is TRBJ2-3; 9 nucleotides align to TRBD2. The CDR3 extends over 19 amino acids. Looked up from germline, CDR1 is MDHEN and CDR2 is SYDVKM. The junction had 14 bases not matched to a gene; V was cut back by 2 bases and J by 2 bases.

The table lists this clonotype with a few counts. The chain is built from TRBV5-4 and TRBJ2-7; D unresolved. The germline V gene has CDR1 SGHNT and CDR2 YYREEE (reference sequence). The CDR3 sequence is 14 residues long. Trimming pared 3 bases from V and 1 base from J, leaving 11 bases between. This CDR3 reads CASSSSEESYEQYV. The CDR3 DNA reads TGTGCCAGCAGCTCCTCCGAGGAGTCCTACGAGCAGTACGTC.

CDR3 protein: CASRPYSGTSYEQYV. The CDR3 DNA follows: TGTGCCAGCAGACCGTACTCCGGGACTTCTTACGAGCAGTACGTC. This chain connects TRBV7-6 to TRBJ2-7, with D perhaps matching TRBD2 (6 bases). V lost 6 bases to trimming and J lost 4 bases, with 19 bases between them. There are 15 residues in the CDR3. Germline CDR1 and CDR2: SGHVS and FNYEAQ.

The chain links TRBV29-1 to TRBJ2-1; D call uncertain. The CDR3 spans 15 residues. The germline V and J ends were trimmed by 0 bases and 3 bases, with 12 bases remaining between them. Germline V gene data show CDR1 as SQVTM and CDR2 as ANQGSEA. CDR3 sequence: CSVEDPSGLYNEQFF. CDR3 in DNA: TGCAGCGTTGAAGATCCCTCTGGGCTCTACAATGAGCAGTTCTTC.

The table lists this clonotype with a few counts. The chain joins TRBV7-6 to TRBJ2-3; the D is unclear. Between the trimmed V and J ends, which lost 5 bases and 2 bases, there was a span of 17 bases. From germline, CDR1 is SGHVS and CDR2 FNYEAQ. The CDR3 length is 16 residues. The CDR3 DNA sequence: TGTGCCAGCAGCCTCCCCTCTGGAAGAAACACAGATACGCAGTATTTT. Translating gives CASSLPSGRNTDTQYF.

This chain links TRBV28 with TRBJ2-7; D is perhaps TRBD1 or TRBD2 (5 bases each). This CDR3 is built from 13 residues. Germline V gene lookup returns CDR1 MDHEN and CDR2 SYDVKM. V was cut by 5 bases and J by 5 bases, with 13 bases left in between. The CDR3 bases are TGTGCCAGCAGTATCACCGGGGCCCACGAGCAGTACGTC. Residues: CASSITGAHEQYV.

The gene calls are TRBV9 and TRBJ1-5; D is perhaps TRBD1 (6 bases). V lost 4 bases and J 2 bases, leaving 10 bases between the germline ends. Germline V CDR1 and CDR2: SGDLS, YYNGEE. The CDR3 is made up of 14 amino acids. The CDR3 sequence is CASSKQGGNQPQHF. CDR3 sequence (DNA): TGTGCCAGCAGCAAACAGGGAGGCAATCAGCCCCAGCATTTT.

Only a few counts were recorded for this clonotype. J is TRBJ2-7 and V is TRBV9; D possibly matches TRBD1 or TRBD2 (5 bases each). V was clipped by 4 bases and J by 6 bases, with 17 bases between them. The CDR3 is 14 amino acids. Germline lookup yields CDR1 SGDLS and CDR2 YYNGEE. This chain's CDR3 is CASSPPGADPEQYF. In DNA, the CDR3 is TGTGCCAGCAGCCCGCCCGGGGCCGACCCCGAGCAGTACTTC.

This clonotype was seen more than once but under ten times. The chain combines TRBV7-9 with TRBJ1-1, with a possible D match to TRBD1 (6 bases). Germline values: CDR1 SEHNR, CDR2 FQNEAQ (reference sequence). This CDR3 is 15 amino acids long. V was clipped by 4 bases and J by 1 base, with 13 bases between them. The CDR3 region is CASSSRRDKNTEAFF. The DNA for the CDR3 is TGTGCCAGCAGCTCCCGCCGGGACAAGAACACTGAAGCTTTCTTT.

The genes are TRBV28 and TRBJ2-7, with 7 nucleotides matching TRBD1. The germline gives CDR1 MDHEN, CDR2 SYDVKM. V lost 4 bases and J lost 6; bases outside the gene matches: 9. CDR3 length: 14 residues. The CDR3 reads CASSSLDRPLEQYV. CDR3 DNA sequence: TGTGCCAGCAGTTCCCTGGACAGGCCCCTCGAGCAGTACGTC.

The table lists this clonotype with many counts. The chain joins TRBV7-2 to TRBJ2-1, with D maybe TRBD2 (5 bases). Per the germline V gene, CDR1 is SGHTA and CDR2 is FQGNSA. V lost 2 bases to trimming and J lost 1 base, with 12 bases between them. The CDR3 is 16 residues long. The DNA of the CDR3 is TGTGCCAGCAGCTTATGGGCCGGGATATCCTACAATGAGCAGTTCTTC. Translating it yields CASSLWAGISYNEQFF.

This clonotype came up many times. The chain uses TRBV7-6 and TRBJ2-6; weak D call: TRBD2 (6 bases). The germline V gene has CDR1 SGHVS and CDR2 FNYEAQ. The length of the CDR3 is 16 residues. Trimming removed 8 bases at V and 2 bases at J, with 16 bases between. CDR3 protein: CASLPLGGTGANVLTF. In nucleotides, the CDR3 is TGTGCCAGCCTCCCCCTGGGGGGTACTGGGGCCAACGTCCTGACTTTC. The full variable domain, in which reference TRBV7-6 and TRBJ2-6 provide the parts outside the CDR3, is GAGVSQSPRYKVTKRGQDVALRCDPISGHVSLYWYRQALGQGPEFLTYFNYEAQQDKSGLPNDRFSAERPEGSISTLTIQRTEQRDSAMYRCASLPLGGTGANVLTFGAGSRLTVL.